The T cell receptor beta chain described here comes from a study of shared clonotypes between healthy human individuals (dated by TCRdb to the early 2020s). Context from the whole study: Three men and two women, aged 18 to 49 years, made up the cohort. For each donor, CD4 naive and CD4 memory were each run on three plates, CD8 naive on two plates, and CD8 memory on one plate. The study deeply sequenced blood TCR repertoires of five healthy adults to estimate repertoire size and the extent of clonotype sharing between individuals. To increase sequencing depth and limit assay-specific biases, TCR repertoire library preparation and sequencing were carried out by different laboratories using diverse techniques. Between about 0.85 and 9.5 billion PBMCs per donor were obtained by leukapheresis. Results the study describes overall, beyond this receptor: Pairwise subsampling indicated that sequencing depth was expected to affect the degree of clonotype sharing among donors. Higher generation probabilities were observed for clonotypes shared by all four sorted-subset donors than for non-shared clonotypes. Because the study included only a small number of donors, the genetic and exposure-history diversity represented was limited. Sharing across several donors was observed for 5% to 6.5% of naive CD4, 3% to 3.5% of naive CD8, roughly 2.4% of memory CD4, and about 0.39% of memory CD8 clonotypes. Naive subsets generally had larger estimated clonotype richness than memory subsets. Sampling was restricted to blood, and TCR repertoires in tissues likely differ from the TCR repertoires found in blood. Even with the large sequencing depth, rarefaction of the sorted-subset datasets indicated that sequencing was incomplete.

Regarding this clone: Its binding antigen is unknown. Nothing much larger sits one base from this clone, and base qualities are not available.

V was cut back by 2 bases and J by 2 bases, leaving a gap of 19 bases between them. The germline V gene specifies WSHSY as CDR1 and SAAADI as CDR2. The CDR3 has 17 amino acids, counting the end cysteine and phenylalanine. Only the CDR3 DNA stays, 51 bases, in frame from base 1. Using the deep immunoSEQ assay, multiplex PCR amplified TCR CDR3 regions from genomic DNA. Extracted genomic DNA from each cell subset was distributed evenly across all wells of several immunoSEQ 96-well plates, and each plate was treated as a replicate. For sorted subsets, about 0.2 ug genomic DNA, equal to tens of thousands of T cell genomes, was loaded into each replicate PCR. Purified libraries were measured with a Qubit 3.0 fluorometer, size-checked on a Bioanalyzer 2100, and measured again with the KAPA Library Quantification kit. A separate single-read 150-cycle Illumina NextSeq 550 flow cell was used to sequence each immunoSEQ 96-well plate. As for the authors' bioinformatics: Because only junctional sequences without quality scores were contained in the immunoSEQ output, filtering matching that applied to full-length reads could not be performed. To assign V/J genes and CDR3, sequences were annotated against IMGT germline references using PyIR, a Python wrapper for IgBLAST v1.9. Reads were removed for weak V/J assignments (E-value above 1e-6), missing CDR3, stop codons, out-of-frame junctions, or ambiguous translated residues. A V3J clonotype was defined by an identical inferred V gene, J gene, and CDR3 amino acid sequence. The percentage overlap between two repertoires was calculated by dividing the number of shared unique clonotypes by the size of the smaller repertoire. Repertoire richness was assessed with RTK rarefaction, the Chao1 estimator, and Recon v2.1 estimates of unobserved clonotypes. OLGA was used to compute generation probabilities for all TCRbeta clonotypes that the gDNA method yielded from a few donors. Entries here come from immuneACCESS through TCRdb and include only in-frame sequences with V and J called. Some clones fail to appear in such tables; in the studies checked, an unresolved V gene covers under half of the shortfall, and the cause of the remainder is unknown. V and J calls and clone size are those listed in that table; D and trimming were worked out from the DNA. The sample profile shows nearly 600,000 clones; around 95% of them were found once. Around 0.097% of the sample is in the top ten clones.

CD8 naive samples consisted of CD45RO-negative cells that were positively selected for CCR7, yielding a CD45RA+CCR7+ population without TemRA cells. The donors were healthy, HIV-negative adults with no recently reported acute infections or vaccinations. Only Caucasian adults living in Nashville, Tennessee, USA were represented among the donors. After blood collection by leukapheresis, PBMCs were isolated using Ficoll-Histopaque density gradient centrifugation and then cryopreserved in the vapor phase of liquid nitrogen. Analytical flow cytometry was used to check the purity and quantity of each magnetically sorted T cell population. Genomic DNA was isolated from each sorted fraction and quantified by UV absorbance on a Nanodrop 2000c.

Sequences were obtained from naive CD8+ T cells sorted from blood. Explained via the paper, the cell subset or site label denotes: CD45RA+CCR7+. The sequence came from a woman in her 30s in good health. The chain is encoded by TRBV10-2 joined to TRBJ2-7, with the D assignment possibly TRBD1 or TRBD2, given 5 matching bases for each. The nucleotides read TGCGCCAGCAGTGAGGGGATGGGTTCTCGGGACCCCTACGAGCAGTACTTC. The resulting protein is CASSEGMGSRDPYEQYF.